The clone carrying this T cell receptor (beta chain) has just one count. This sample was included in a study of blood T cell repertoires in COVID-19. Study details: From the United States, Italy and Spain came samples of acute and convalescent COVID-19. Sample material is recorded as cDNA or gDNA derived from T cells, B-cell-depleted T cells, or PBMCs.

Methods used by the authors: From reference gene primer amplification, estimates of nucleated cell counts were derived. Data came from immunoSEQ multiplex PCR; TCRdb stores just in-frame clones and leaves some out. V and J calls and clone size are copied from that table; D and trimming were computed from the DNA. The sample holds approximately 83,000 clones, around four fifths seen once. Germline V gene lookup returns CDR1 SQVTM and CDR2 ANQGSEA. The V segment lost 4 bases and the J segment 3 bases; nucleotides outside the gene matches: 5. CDR3 length: 14 amino acids. Sequencing input: peripheral blood. This receptor was obtained from a man aged 50-60 years with acute or convalescent COVID-19. The rearrangement uses TRBV29-1 and TRBJ1-4; 7 bases map to TRBD1. CDR3 DNA sequence: TGCAGCGTTGGAGGGGGCAGCCCTAATGAAAAACTGTTTTTT. Amino acid sequence: CSVGGGSPNEKLFF.